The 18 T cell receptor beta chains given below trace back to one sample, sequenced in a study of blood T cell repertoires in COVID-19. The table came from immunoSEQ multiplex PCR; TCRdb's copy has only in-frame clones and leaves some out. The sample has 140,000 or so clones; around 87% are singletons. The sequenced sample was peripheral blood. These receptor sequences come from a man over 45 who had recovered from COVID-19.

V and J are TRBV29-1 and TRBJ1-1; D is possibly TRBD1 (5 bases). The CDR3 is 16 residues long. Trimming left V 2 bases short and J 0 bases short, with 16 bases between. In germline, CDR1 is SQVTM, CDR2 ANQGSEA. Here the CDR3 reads CSVERYGGLMNTEAFF. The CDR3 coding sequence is TGCAGCGTTGAAAGGTACGGGGGTCTAATGAACACTGAAGCTTTCTTT.

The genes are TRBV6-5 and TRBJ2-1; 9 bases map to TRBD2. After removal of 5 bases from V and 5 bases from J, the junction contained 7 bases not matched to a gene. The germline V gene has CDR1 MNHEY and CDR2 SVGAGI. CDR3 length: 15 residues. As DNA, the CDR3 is TGTGCCAGCAGTAAGCCGGGACTAGCAAACAATGAGCAGTTCTTC. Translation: CASSKPGLANNEQFF.

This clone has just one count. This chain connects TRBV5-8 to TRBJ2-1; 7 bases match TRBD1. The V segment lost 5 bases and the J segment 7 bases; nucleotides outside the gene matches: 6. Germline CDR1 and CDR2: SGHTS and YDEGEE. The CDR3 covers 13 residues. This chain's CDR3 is CASRYRGSNEQFF. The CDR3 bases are TGTGCCAGCAGATACAGGGGTTCGAATGAGCAGTTCTTC. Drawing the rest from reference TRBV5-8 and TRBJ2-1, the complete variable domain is EAGVTQSPTHLIKTRGQQATLRCSPISGHTSVYWYQQALGLGLQFLLWYDEGEERNRGNFPPRFSGRQFPNYSSELNVNALELEDSALYLCASRYRGSNEQFFGPGTRLTVL.

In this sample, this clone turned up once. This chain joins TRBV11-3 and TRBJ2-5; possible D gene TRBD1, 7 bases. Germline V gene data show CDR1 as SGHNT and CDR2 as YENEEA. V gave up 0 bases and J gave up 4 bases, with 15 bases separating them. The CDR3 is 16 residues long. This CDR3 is CASSLDRWRGPETQYF. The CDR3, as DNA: TGTGCCAGCAGCTTAGATAGGTGGAGGGGGCCAGAGACCCAGTACTTC.

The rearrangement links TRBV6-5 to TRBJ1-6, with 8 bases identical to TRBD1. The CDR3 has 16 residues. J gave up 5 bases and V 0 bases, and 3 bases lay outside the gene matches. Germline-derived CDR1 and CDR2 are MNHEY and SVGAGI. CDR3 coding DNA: TGTGCCAGCAGTTACTCTTTGGGACAGGATAATTCACCCCTCCACTTT. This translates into CASSYSLGQDNSPLHF.

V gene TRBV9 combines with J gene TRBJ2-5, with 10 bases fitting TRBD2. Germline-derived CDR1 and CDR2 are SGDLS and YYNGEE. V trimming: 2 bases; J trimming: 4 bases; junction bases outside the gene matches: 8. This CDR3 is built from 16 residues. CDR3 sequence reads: CASSVGVAGGGETQYF. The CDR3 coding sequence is TGTGCCAGCAGCGTTGGAGTAGCGGGGGGAGGAGAGACCCAGTACTTC.

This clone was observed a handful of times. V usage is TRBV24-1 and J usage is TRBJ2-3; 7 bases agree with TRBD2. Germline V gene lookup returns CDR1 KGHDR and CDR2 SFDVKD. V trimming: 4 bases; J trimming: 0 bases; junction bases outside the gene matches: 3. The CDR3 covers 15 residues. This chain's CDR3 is CATSDPSGSTDTQYF. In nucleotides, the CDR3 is TGTGCCACCAGTGACCCTAGCGGAAGCACAGATACGCAGTATTTT.

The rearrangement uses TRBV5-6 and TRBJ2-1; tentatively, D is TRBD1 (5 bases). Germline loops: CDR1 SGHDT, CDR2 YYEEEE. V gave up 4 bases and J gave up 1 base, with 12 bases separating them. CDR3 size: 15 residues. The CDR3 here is CASSHETVSYNEQFF. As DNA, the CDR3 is TGTGCCAGCAGCCACGAGACAGTTTCCTACAATGAGCAGTTCTTC.

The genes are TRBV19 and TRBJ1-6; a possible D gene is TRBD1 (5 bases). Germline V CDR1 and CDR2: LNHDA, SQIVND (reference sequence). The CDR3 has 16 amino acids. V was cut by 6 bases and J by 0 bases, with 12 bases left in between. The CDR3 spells CASRKGDVSYNSPLHF. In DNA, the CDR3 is TGTGCCAGTAGGAAAGGGGATGTCTCCTATAATTCACCCCTCCACTTT.

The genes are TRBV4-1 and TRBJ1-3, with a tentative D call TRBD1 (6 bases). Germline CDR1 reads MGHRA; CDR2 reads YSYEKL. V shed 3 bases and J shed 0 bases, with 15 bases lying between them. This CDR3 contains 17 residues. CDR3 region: CASSHDTTGSSGNTIYF. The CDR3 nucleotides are TGCGCCAGCAGCCACGATACGACAGGAAGCTCTGGAAACACCATATATTTT.

The CDR3 sequence: CASSLAGLDTEAFF. For the CDR3, the DNA is TGTGCCAGCAGCTTAGCCGGTTTGGACACTGAAGCTTTCTTT. This rearrangement joins TRBV7-3 to TRBJ1-1; D not certain. The CDR3 has 14 amino acids. The germline CDR1 and CDR2 sequences are SGHTA and FQGTGA. V was clipped by 2 bases and J by 3 bases, with 10 bases between them.

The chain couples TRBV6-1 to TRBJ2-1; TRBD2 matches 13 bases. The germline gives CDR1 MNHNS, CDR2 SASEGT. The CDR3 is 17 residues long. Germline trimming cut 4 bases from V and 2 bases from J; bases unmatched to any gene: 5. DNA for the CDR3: TGTGCCAGCAGTGGAACCGGGACTAGCGGGACCTACAATGAGCAGTTCTTC. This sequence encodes CASSGTGTSGTYNEQFF.

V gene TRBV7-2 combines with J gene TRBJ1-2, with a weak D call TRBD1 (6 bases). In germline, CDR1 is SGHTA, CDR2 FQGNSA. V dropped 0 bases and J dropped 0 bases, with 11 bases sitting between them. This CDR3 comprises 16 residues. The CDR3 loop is CASSLAGQRSNYGYTF. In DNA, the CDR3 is TGTGCCAGCAGCTTAGCCGGACAGCGCTCTAACTATGGCTACACCTTC. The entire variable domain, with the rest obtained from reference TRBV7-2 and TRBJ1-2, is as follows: GAGVSQSPSNKVTEKGKDVELRCDPISGHTALYWYRQSLGQGLEFLIYFQGNSAPDKSGLPSDRFSAERTGGSVSTLTIQRTQQEDSAVYLCASSLAGQRSNYGYTFGSGTRLTVV.

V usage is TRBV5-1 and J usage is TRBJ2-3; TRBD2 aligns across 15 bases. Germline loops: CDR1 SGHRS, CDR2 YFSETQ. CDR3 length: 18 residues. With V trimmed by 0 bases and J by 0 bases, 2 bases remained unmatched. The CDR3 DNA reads TGCGCCAGCAGCTTGGGGACTAGCGGGGGGGCTAGCACAGATACGCAGTATTTT. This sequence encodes CASSLGTSGGASTDTQYF.

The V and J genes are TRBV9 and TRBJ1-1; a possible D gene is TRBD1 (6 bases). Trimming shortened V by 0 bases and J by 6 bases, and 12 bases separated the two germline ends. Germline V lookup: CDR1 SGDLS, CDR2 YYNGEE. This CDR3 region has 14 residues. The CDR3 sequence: CASSVEVQGPEAFF. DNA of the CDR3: TGTGCCAGCAGCGTAGAGGTGCAGGGGCCTGAAGCTTTCTTT.

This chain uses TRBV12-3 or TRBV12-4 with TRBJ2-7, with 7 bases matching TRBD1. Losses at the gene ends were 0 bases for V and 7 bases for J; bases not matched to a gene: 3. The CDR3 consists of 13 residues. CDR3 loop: CASSLAGTAEQYF. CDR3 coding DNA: TGTGCCAGCAGTTTAGCAGGGACAGCGGAGCAGTACTTC.

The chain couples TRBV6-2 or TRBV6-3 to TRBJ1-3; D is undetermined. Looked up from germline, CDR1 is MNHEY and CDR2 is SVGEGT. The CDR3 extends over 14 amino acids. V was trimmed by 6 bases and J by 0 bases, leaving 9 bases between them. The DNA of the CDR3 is TGTGCCAGCAGCAAACAGAGCTCTGGAAACACCATATATTTT. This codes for CASSKQSSGNTIYF.

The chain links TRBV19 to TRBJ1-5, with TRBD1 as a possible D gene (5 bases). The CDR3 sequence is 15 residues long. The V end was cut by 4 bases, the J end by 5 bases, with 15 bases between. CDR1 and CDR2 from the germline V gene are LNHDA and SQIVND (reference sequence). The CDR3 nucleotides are TGTGCCAGTAGTAGTCCAGGGCGTCGAGATCAGCCCCAGCATTTT. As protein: CASSSPGRRDQPQHF.